This TCR beta chain was captured by sequencing in a study of blood T cell repertoires in COVID-19. The table came from immunoSEQ multiplex PCR; TCRdb's copy has only in-frame clones and leaves some out. Found here are 200,000 to 250,000 clones, 86% of them singletons; the top ten hold around 2%. Those enrolled, adults aged about 18 to 89 years, came from roughly 22 US areas. This CDR3 spans 17 amino acids. Germline CDR1 and CDR2: SGHVS and FQNEAQ. With 6 bases clipped from V and 1 base from J, the junction kept 4 bases outside the gene matches. V is TRBV7-8 and J is TRBJ2-2; 14 nucleotides line up with TRBD2. The sequence derives from a woman between 45 and 60 years old who had recovered from COVID-19. Sample: PBMCs or T cells enriched from blood (not recorded which). In DNA form, the CDR3 reads TGTGCCAGCAGAGGACTAGCGGGGGGCTTGAACACCGGGGAGCTGTTTTTT. Its protein product is CASRGLAGGLNTGELFF.